A single sample gave rise to the 25 T cell receptor beta chains below, sequenced in a study of cytomegalovirus exposure and HLA in healthy donors (dated by TCRdb to between 2016 and 2019). The library came from the immunoSEQ multiplex PCR assay. For the multiplex PCR, a mixture combining 60 forward primers for TCR Vbeta segments and 13 reverse primers for TCR Jbeta segments was used. This immuneACCESS table, as held by TCRdb, lists in-frame sequences with V and J called but not all clones. Of the missing ones, under half trace to an unresolved V gene in checked studies; the others have no known cause. The sample table shows roughly 97,000 clones, and over 65% are seen once. The ten most abundant clones make up under 2% of the sample. Sequencing used PBMCs. The receptor source for this set is a woman in her forties in good health and CMV-seronegative.

The chain links TRBV6-5 to TRBJ1-1; perhaps TRBD1 as D (6 bases). V was shortened by 4 bases and J by 5 bases, with 20 bases between the two germline ends. Germline V gives CDR1 MNHEY, CDR2 SVGAGI. The CDR3 has 16 amino acids. CDR3 sequence (DNA): TGTGCCAGCAGTTCCGCGGGGGGAGGGGGAAAGACTGAAGCTTTCTTT. Protein sequence: CASSSAGGGGKTEAFF.

J is TRBJ2-6 and V is TRBV7-6; tentatively, D is TRBD1 (5 bases). Germline V gives CDR1 SGHVS, CDR2 FNYEAQ. The germline V and J ends were trimmed by 2 bases and 0 bases, with 8 bases remaining between them. The CDR3 has 16 residues. The CDR3 protein is CASSLSRGSGANVLTF. DNA for the CDR3: TGTGCCAGCAGCTTATCAAGGGGCTCTGGGGCCAACGTCCTGACTTTC.

This rearrangement joins TRBV7-2 to TRBJ2-7; a weak D match, TRBD2 (5 bases). CDR3 length: 16 residues. Per germline, CDR1 SGHTA and CDR2 FQGNSA. Between the trimmed V and J ends, which lost 3 bases and 0 bases, there was a span of 15 bases. CDR3 nucleotide sequence: TGTGCCAGCAGCTTGCGGAGCGGCAAAAGCTCCTACGAGCAGTACTTC. It yields the protein CASSLRSGKSSYEQYF.

V is TRBV5-1 and J is TRBJ1-5; tentative D call: TRBD1 (5 bases). Trimming cost V 2 bases and J 3 bases, with 15 bases left between them. CDR1 and CDR2 from the germline V gene are SGHRS and YFSETQ. This CDR3 contains 16 residues. This chain's CDR3 is CASSLGHGGANQPQHF. In nucleotides, the CDR3 is TGCGCCAGCAGCTTAGGACACGGGGGTGCCAATCAGCCCCAGCATTTT.

The CDR3 spells CASSLAGRGIYDEQYF. CDR3 nucleotides: TGTGCCAGCAGCTTAGCGGGCCGGGGGATTTACGACGAGCAGTACTTC. The rearrangement links TRBV11-2 to TRBJ2-7, with D perhaps TRBD2 (6 bases). V lost 1 base, J lost 5 bases, and 18 bases lay in between. The CDR3 is made up of 16 amino acids. Germline V lookup: CDR1 SGHAT, CDR2 FQNNGV.

This clone was recorded once. V gene TRBV9 combines with J gene TRBJ1-3; no reliable D call. Germline lookup yields CDR1 SGDLS and CDR2 YYNGEE. Trimming took 0 bases from V and 7 from J, leaving 14 bases between them. There are 15 residues in the CDR3. In DNA form, the CDR3 reads TGTGCCAGCAGCGTAGAAATGGTTACTCCCAACACCATATATTTT. It encodes CASSVEMVTPNTIYF.

This clone has a single count. A read error may account for a junction end that differs from germline. The J gene is TRBJ2-1, the V gene TRBV7-7; TRBD2 matches at 9 bases. Germline values: CDR1 SSHAT, CDR2 FNYEAQ (reference sequence). This CDR3 comprises 17 residues. The CDR3 protein is CASSQRRGLATHNEQFF. The CDR3 region has the DNA TGTGCTAGCAGCCAACGCCGAGGACTAGCGACCCACAATGAGCAGTTCTTC.

The chain couples TRBV7-2 to TRBJ2-2; the match to TRBD2 covers 9 bases. CDR3 length: 17 amino acids. CDR1 is SGHTA and CDR2 is FQGNSA in the germline V gene. J was trimmed by 6 bases and V by 5 bases; bases with no gene match: 13. Here the CDR3 DNA reads TGTGCCAGCAGCCCTTATAGCGGGAGTTTTTCCGCCGGGGAGCTGTTTTTT. Encoded protein: CASSPYSGSFSAGELFF.

As regards this clone: At the DNA level, this CDR3 is encoded by other sequences in the same sample as well. CDR3 loop: CASSLAKGGRESETQYF. CDR3 coding DNA: TGCGCCAGCAGCTTGGCCAAAGGGGGCCGGGAATCAGAGACCCAGTACTTC. The chain employs TRBV5-1 and TRBJ2-5; 7 nucleotides align to TRBD1. Germline CDR1 reads SGHRS; CDR2 reads YFSETQ. The length of the CDR3 is 17 residues. V was clipped by 0 bases and J by 4 bases; unmatched bases: 12.

This clone came up once. The CDR3 DNA sequence: TGTGCCAGTAGTATAGATGGGGGGTCAAGCAGCAACTATGGCTACACCTTC. This translates into CASSIDGGSSSNYGYTF. The chain recombines TRBV19 with TRBJ1-2; D might be TRBD1 (5 bases). The CDR3 runs to 17 residues. The ends were cut back, 0 bases at V and 2 bases at J, with 16 bases in the middle. Looked up from germline, CDR1 is LNHDA and CDR2 is SQIVND (reference sequence). Filled out from reference TRBV19 and TRBJ1-2, the complete variable domain reads DGGITQSPKYLFRKEGQNVTLSCEQNLNHDAMYWYRQDPGQGLRLIYYSQIVNDFQKGDIAEGYSVSREKKESFPLTVTSAQKNPTAFYLCASSIDGGSSSNYGYTFGSGTRLTVV.

The CDR3 bases are TGTGCCTGGAGTACCCTCCGAGGCGCCCTCGGTAGTGGCTACACCTTC. Encoded protein: CAWSTLRGALGSGYTF. The genes are TRBV30 and TRBJ1-2; D remains ambiguous. The length of the CDR3 is 16 residues. The germline gives CDR1 GTSNPN, CDR2 SVGIG (reference sequence). Trimming stripped 2 bases from V and 7 bases from J, with 23 bases between.

V usage is TRBV7-8 and J usage is TRBJ2-3; TRBD2 might be the D (6 bases). CDR3 length equals 17 residues. The germline V and J ends were trimmed by 5 bases and 6 bases, with 24 bases remaining between them. Per the germline V gene, CDR1 is SGHVS and CDR2 is FQNEAQ. CDR3 nucleotide sequence: TGTGCCAGCAGCCTCGCGGTGTTAGCGGCACCCCGGGATACGCAGTATTTT. The encoded protein is CASSLAVLAAPRDTQYF.

The V gene is TRBV6-5, the J gene TRBJ2-3; D ambiguous. The length of the CDR3 is 13 residues. V was shortened by 0 bases and J by 4 bases, with 5 bases between the two germline ends. Per germline, CDR1 MNHEY and CDR2 SVGAGI. CDR3 amino acids: CASSYSIADTQYF. The CDR3 nucleotides read TGTGCCAGCAGTTACTCGATAGCAGATACGCAGTATTTT.

The chain uses TRBV7-9 and TRBJ2-5; TRBD2 aligns across 11 bases. The CDR3 sequence is 15 residues long. Germline CDR1 and CDR2: SEHNR and FQNEAQ (reference sequence). Losses at the gene ends were 5 bases for V and 5 bases for J; bases not matched to a gene: 7. The CDR3 loop reads CASSHLAGGGETQYF. In DNA form, the CDR3 reads TGTGCCAGCAGCCACCTAGCGGGGGGTGGTGAGACCCAGTACTTC.

The chain uses TRBV18 and TRBJ1-4, with D perhaps TRBD1 (6 bases). Germline V gene lookup returns CDR1 KGHSH and CDR2 LQKENI. This CDR3 is 15 amino acids long. V was shortened by 1 base and J by 3 bases, with 9 bases between the two germline ends. This CDR3 is CASSPLGAPNEKLFF. CDR3 coding DNA: TGTGCCAGCTCACCACTGGGGGCGCCTAATGAAAAACTGTTTTTT.

The chain is built from TRBV7-6 and TRBJ1-3; D unclear. Trimming shortened V by 5 bases and J by 2 bases, and 10 bases separated the two germline ends. The germline V gene has CDR1 SGHVS and CDR2 FNYEAQ. The CDR3 covers 14 residues. CDR3 coding DNA: TGTGCCAGCAGCCCCGGTGTACCTGGAAACACCATATATTTT. Its translation is CASSPGVPGNTIYF.

The V and J genes are TRBV27 and TRBJ2-5, with a possible D match to TRBD2 (6 bases). This CDR3 comprises 15 residues. Deletions cut 8 bases from V and 5 bases from J, with 21 bases between. Germline V gene data show CDR1 as MNHEY and CDR2 as SMNVEV (reference sequence). The CDR3 nucleotides read TGTGCCAGCTCCCCTGGCGGGGCCTGGGGGGAGACCCAGTACTTC. Its protein is CASSPGGAWGETQYF.

This clone was detected only a few times. Its ends do not fully match the called genes, so a read error is possible. The chain joins TRBV7-7 to TRBJ2-1, with TRBD2 matching 9 bases. The CDR3 contains 16 residues. Germline assignment: CDR1 SSHAT and CDR2 FNYEAQ (reference sequence). CDR3 bases: TGTGCTAGCAGCACAGGGGTAAGCGGGAGGAGGAATGAGCAGTTCTTC. This sequence encodes CASSTGVSGRRNEQFF.

The gene calls are TRBV6-1 and TRBJ1-4; D is uncertain. Trimming left V 6 bases short and J 0 bases short, with 11 bases between. The CDR3 has 15 amino acids. Germline values: CDR1 MNHNS, CDR2 SASEGT. The CDR3 DNA sequence: TGTGCCAGCAGCACATCCGGGGCAACTAATGAAAAACTGTTTTTT. Protein product: CASSTSGATNEKLFF.

The J gene is TRBJ2-3, the V gene TRBV12-5; D is perhaps TRBD2 (5 bases). Germline CDR1 reads LGHNT; CDR2 reads FRNRAP. The V end lost 7 bases, the J end lost 2 bases, and 13 bases lay between the germline ends. The CDR3 runs to 14 residues. CDR3: CASASGPFTDTQYF. CDR3 nucleotides: TGTGCTAGTGCAAGCGGTCCTTTCACAGATACGCAGTATTTT.

This clone was observed a few times. A junction end diverges from the germline sequence, so it may reflect a read error. The chain uses TRBV29-1 and TRBJ1-3; the D is unclear. The CDR3 spans 14 residues. CDR1 and CDR2 (germline): SQVTM, ANQGSEA. CDR3 sequence: CSVEGALSGNTIYF. CDR3 nucleotides: TGCAGCGTGGAAGGCGCCCTCTCTGGAAACACCATATATTTT.

V and J are TRBV11-2 and TRBJ2-1; TRBD2 aligns across 9 bases. Germline CDR1 SGHAT, CDR2 FQNNGV. CDR3 length: 15 amino acids. After removal of 5 bases from V and 7 bases from J, the junction contained 9 bases not matched to a gene. The CDR3 is CASSPLAGAGNEQFF. CDR3 DNA sequence: TGTGCCAGCAGCCCCTTAGCGGGAGCGGGAAATGAGCAGTTCTTC.

V usage is TRBV28 and J usage is TRBJ2-4, with TRBD1 matching 7 bases. After removal of 6 bases from V and 3 bases from J, the junction contained 8 bases not matched to a gene. Germline CDR1 MDHEN, CDR2 SYDVKM. The CDR3 is 15 amino acids. The CDR3 here is CASSPPQGVKNIQYF. CDR3 nucleotide sequence: TGTGCCAGCAGCCCTCCGCAGGGGGTCAAAAACATTCAGTACTTC.

With regard to this clone: The same CDR3 also results from other DNA sequences found in this sample. The CDR3 DNA sequence: TGCAGTGCCATTAGGGGTACTGAAGCTTTCTTT. As protein: CSAIRGTEAFF. The chain has TRBV20-1 and TRBJ1-1; D is perhaps TRBD1 (5 bases). This CDR3 spans 11 amino acids. Per the germline V gene, CDR1 is DFQATT and CDR2 is SNEGSKA (reference sequence). Trimming removed 6 bases at V and 5 bases at J, with 10 bases between.

The chain is built from TRBV28 and TRBJ1-4; 7 bases are shared with TRBD1. V dropped 4 bases and J dropped 7; count of bases not matched to a gene: 15. This CDR3 region has 17 residues. The germline gives CDR1 MDHEN, CDR2 SYDVKM. CDR3 coding DNA: TGTGCCAGCAGTTGGGCTAACAGGGGCCCTCAAGCTGAAAAACTGTTTTTT. Protein: CASSWANRGPQAEKLFF.